Sequencing of this TCR beta chain was carried out in a study of PD-1 blockade in classical Hodgkin lymphoma. Study-wide background: Patients were given intravenous nivolumab, 3 mg/kg, every 2 weeks.

Clones were read by immunoSEQ multiplex PCR, and TCRdb kept only the in-frame ones, dropping some. The table lists around 25,000 clones, about 86% of them singletons. From germline, CDR1 is MNHEY and CDR2 SVGAGI. There are 15 residues in the CDR3. Trimming removed 2 bases from V and 0 bases from J; junction bases left unmatched: 1. Time point reported: cycle 4 day 1 (C4D1), after less than 7 weeks of nivolumab. There was relapse after autologous stem cell transplantation in every patient, and there was variation in brentuximab vedotin exposure. The patients, who had relapsed/refractory classical Hodgkin lymphoma, achieved best responses of complete response, partial response or progressive disease.

Sequences were derived from peripheral blood mononuclear cells (PBMCs), sampled before the fourth cycle of nivolumab. The source is a human donor with classical Hodgkin lymphoma. This chain connects TRBV6-5 to TRBJ2-7; 10 bases map to TRBD2. The CDR3 protein is CASSYASGSSYEQYF. The CDR3 DNA reads TGTGCCAGCAGTTACGCTAGCGGGAGCTCCTACGAGCAGTACTTC.